The rows below give T cell receptor beta chains drawn from one sample of a study of T-cell memory formation after mild COVID-19. TCRdb re-analysed the 5' RACE reads in MiXCR, keeping a single row per CDR3 protein. The sample holds over 450,000 distinct CDR3 sequences, roughly 21% seen once. The specimen sequenced was PBMCs or a T cell subset sorted from them (not recorded which). The receptors were gathered from an adult woman who had mild COVID-19 (a few samples of this study predate the infection). Cell type and time point are not known. CDR3s include the opening cysteine and the closing phenylalanine or tryptophan. The order of the fields is D gene, J gene, V gene, clone size, CDR3 protein, CDR3 DNA. A D gene is named only where the DNA matches it firmly. A clone size is listed for some rows: how often the clone was seen (once, few, many), or a class if it is expanded.

TRBD1 | TRBJ2-1 | TRBV7-9 | NA | CASSGGPGQGNEQFF | TGTGCCAGCAGCGGGGGGCCCGGACAGGGAAATGAGCAGTTCTTC
NA | TRBJ2-3 | TRBV20-1 | NA | CSARGDVNTQYF | TGCAGTGCTAGAGGAGACGTAAATACGCAGTATTTT
NA | TRBJ2-4 | TRBV2 | few | CASSEDRTVLAKNIQYF | TGTGCCAGCAGTGAAGATAGGACAGTGCTAGCCAAAAACATTCAGTACTTC
NA | TRBJ2-7 | TRBV7-9 | NA | CASSSGGGASPYEQYF | TGTGCCAGCAGCTCAGGTGGGGGGGCTTCTCCCTACGAGCAGTACTTC
NA | TRBJ1-2 | TRBV5-1 | NA | CASSGPLGYTF | TGCGCCAGCAGTGGTCCACTTGGCTACACCTTC
TRBD2 | TRBJ2-5 | TRBV7-9 | NA | CASSQRTSGGISQETQYF | TGTGCCAGCAGCCAGAGGACTAGCGGGGGGATATCCCAAGAGACCCAGTACTTC
NA | TRBJ2-3 | TRBV5-8 | NA | CASSLGGPGADTQYF | TGTGCCAGCAGTCTCGGGGGGCCTGGAGCAGATACGCAGTATTTT
TRBD2 | TRBJ2-3 | TRBV12-3/TRBV12-4 | NA | CASSPRMGLAVVVDTQYF | TGTGCCAGCAGTCCGCGTATGGGACTAGCGGTAGTCGTGGATACGCAGTATTTT
TRBD2 | TRBJ2-3 | TRBV9 | NA | CASSAAAGITDTQYF | TGTGCCAGCAGCGCTGCAGCGGGGATCACAGATACGCAGTATTTT
NA | TRBJ2-5 | TRBV3-1 | few | CASSRGQLNIETQYF | TGTGCCAGCAGCCGAGGACAGTTGAACATTGAGACCCAGTACTTC
TRBD2 | TRBJ2-7 | TRBV20-1 | few | CSAYHSGRVSYEQYF | TGCAGTGCTTACCATAGCGGGAGGGTGAGCTACGAGCAGTACTTC
TRBD1 | TRBJ2-1 | TRBV15 | NA | CATSRGDRVGNEQFF | TGTGCCACCAGCAGGGGGGACAGGGTTGGCAATGAGCAGTTCTTC
NA | TRBJ1-1 | TRBV5-5 | NA | CASSSIGNTEAFF | TGTGCCAGCAGCTCCATCGGGAACACTGAAGCTTTCTTT
NA | TRBJ1-5 | TRBV13 | few | CASSLGREGFQPQHF | TGTGCCAGCAGCTTGGGCAGGGAAGGTTTTCAGCCCCAGCATTTT
NA | TRBJ2-2 | TRBV5-1 | NA | CASSLSSRGPGTGELFF | TGCGCCAGCAGCTTGTCCTCGAGGGGCCCTGGCACCGGGGAGCTGTTTTTT
NA | TRBJ1-2 | TRBV15 | NA | CATSRARGPRYTF | TGTGCCACCAGCAGAGCCCGGGGCCCCCGCTACACCTTC
NA | TRBJ1-4 | TRBV6-6 | few | CASSRSFGEKLFF | TGTGCCAGCAGTAGATCCTTTGGCGAAAAACTGTTTTTT
TRBD2 | TRBJ2-1 | TRBV5-6 | few | CASSLALRGVYNEQFF | TGTGCCAGCAGCTTGGCCCTACGGGGGGTTTACAATGAGCAGTTCTTC
NA | TRBJ2-1 | TRBV20-1 | few | CSAPANYNEQFF | TGCAGTGCCCCGGCTAACTACAATGAGCAGTTCTTC
NA | TRBJ2-1 | TRBV7-2 | NA | CASSFSRHRNNEQFF | TGTGCCAGCAGTTTTAGCCGCCACAGGAACAATGAGCAGTTCTTC
NA | TRBJ2-7 | TRBV9 | NA | CASSVGGSPYEQYF | TGTGCCAGCAGCGTGGGGGGCAGTCCCTACGAGCAGTACTTC
NA | TRBJ2-3 | TRBV3-1 | NA | CASQGRGAGDTQYF | TGTGCCAGCCAAGGTCGGGGAGCCGGAGATACGCAGTATTTT
TRBD2 | TRBJ2-7 | TRBV12-3/TRBV12-4 | few | CASSPIAGSYEQYF | TGTGCCAGCAGTCCCATAGCGGGTTCCTACGAGCAGTACTTC
NA | TRBJ1-2 | TRBV7-9 | few | CASRWMGGGPDGYTF | TGTGCCAGCAGGTGGATGGGAGGTGGTCCGGATGGCTACACCTTC
TRBD1 | TRBJ2-7 | TRBV6-5 | NA | CASSSGTGAGEQYF | TGTGCCAGCAGTTCCGGGACAGGGGCAGGGGAGCAGTACTTC
TRBD2 | TRBJ2-3 | TRBV5-1 | NA | CASSLGTAGGNTDTQYF | TGCGCCAGCAGCTTGGGAACGGCGGGGGGTAACACAGATACGCAGTATTTT
NA | TRBJ2-3 | TRBV5-1 | few | CASSLGSSDTQYF | TGCGCCAGCAGCTTGGGTTCATCCGATACGCAGTATTTT
NA | TRBJ2-5 | TRBV4-1 | NA | CASSQSTYSQETQYF | TGCGCCAGCAGCCAGTCGACCTACTCGCAAGAGACCCAGTACTTC
TRBD1 | TRBJ2-3 | TRBV4-1 | few | CASSQAFSRGPRDTQYF | TGCGCCAGCAGCCAAGCATTCTCGAGGGGGCCTCGGGATACGCAGTATTTT
NA | TRBJ2-2 | TRBV12-3/TRBV12-4 | many | CASSPGVSTGELFF | TGTGCCAGCAGTCCAGGGGTGAGCACCGGGGAGCTGTTTTTT
NA | TRBJ2-7 | TRBV20-1 | few | CSAEGPSYEQYF | TGCAGTGCGGAGGGACCCTCCTACGAGCAGTACTTC
TRBD1 | TRBJ1-1 | TRBV9 | NA | CASSAGQGATEAFF | TGTGCCAGCAGCGCGGGACAGGGGGCCACTGAAGCTTTCTTT
TRBD1 | TRBJ2-2 | TRBV24-1 | NA | CATSELQGARTGELFF | TGTGCCACCAGTGAGTTACAGGGGGCGCGCACCGGGGAGCTGTTTTTT
NA | TRBJ1-5 | TRBV4-3 | NA | CASSQDPGGWGNQPQHF | TGCGCCAGCAGCCAAGATCCTGGGGGGTGGGGCAATCAGCCCCAGCATTTT
NA | TRBJ1-1 | TRBV19 | NA | CASSTNSWDTEAFF | TGTGCCAGTAGTACTAACAGCTGGGACACTGAAGCTTTCTTT
NA | TRBJ2-7 | TRBV9 | many | CASSGTSSHEQYF | TGTGCCAGCAGCGGGACTTCATCCCACGAGCAGTACTTC
NA | TRBJ1-4 | TRBV5-1 | NA | CASSLAPGTSEKLFF | TGCGCCAGCAGCTTGGCCCCAGGGACGAGTGAAAAACTGTTTTTT
NA | TRBJ1-6 | TRBV20-1 | NA | CSAPRGVSYNSPLHF | TGCAGTGCCCCTCGGGGGGTCTCCTATAATTCACCCCTCCACTTT
TRBD1 | TRBJ2-3 | TRBV2 | few | CASAPDRVGDTQYF | TGTGCCAGCGCGCCGGACAGGGTTGGCGATACGCAGTATTTT
TRBD1 | TRBJ1-1 | TRBV6-2/TRBV6-3 | few | CASSSDEQGANTEAFF | TGTGCCAGCAGTTCCGATGAACAGGGGGCAAACACTGAAGCTTTCTTT
NA | TRBJ2-7 | TRBV6-5 | NA | CASSHGGYEQYF | TGTGCCAGCAGCCATGGTGGGTACGAGCAGTACTTC
TRBD1 | TRBJ2-5 | TRBV20-1 | NA | CSAYDGQGQETQYF | TGCAGTGCGTACGATGGACAGGGTCAAGAGACCCAGTACTTC
NA | TRBJ2-5 | TRBV21-1 | few | CASSLHGKGETQYF | TGTGCCAGCAGCCTTCACGGGAAAGGAGAGACCCAGTACTTC
NA | TRBJ1-2 | TRBV15 | NA | CATSREGGLASYTF | TGTGCCACCAGCAGAGAGGGCGGTCTCGCGAGCTACACCTTC
NA | TRBJ2-2 | TRBV20-1 | few | CSARGGTDTGELFF | TGCAGTGCTCGAGGAGGTACGGACACCGGGGAGCTGTTTTTT
NA | TRBJ1-2 | TRBV6-1 | few | CASLKGGAGNYGYTF | TGTGCCAGCCTGAAGGGAGGAGCTGGTAACTATGGCTACACCTTC
NA | TRBJ1-5 | TRBV7-3 | NA | CASSPGRIQPQHF | TGTGCCAGCAGCCCAGGGCGAATTCAGCCCCAGCATTTT
NA | TRBJ2-7 | TRBV5-1 | few | CASSLALDYYEQYF | TGCGCCAGCAGCTTGGCCCTCGACTACTACGAGCAGTACTTC
NA | TRBJ1-1 | TRBV29-1 | few | CSVEVEKGNTEAFF | TGCAGCGTTGAGGTTGAGAAGGGTAATACTGAAGCTTTCTTT
TRBD1 | TRBJ2-7 | TRBV7-7 | few | CASSLDRGREQYF | TGTGCCAGCAGCTTAGACAGGGGGCGCGAGCAGTACTTC
NA | TRBJ1-1 | TRBV20-1 | few | CSARVTYTEAFF | TGCAGTGCTAGAGTGACATACACTGAAGCTTTCTTT
NA | TRBJ1-2 | TRBV4-1 | NA | CASSPWQDNYGYTF | TGCGCCAGCAGCCCCTGGCAGGACAACTATGGCTACACCTTC
NA | TRBJ1-1 | TRBV19 | few | CASTPFRGPNTEAFF | TGTGCCAGTACCCCATTCAGGGGCCCGAACACTGAAGCTTTCTTT
NA | TRBJ2-1 | TRBV18 | few | CASSPGRYNEQFF | TGTGCCAGCTCACCCGGACGCTACAATGAGCAGTTCTTC
NA | TRBJ2-7 | TRBV6-2/TRBV6-3 | few | CASNEGYEQYF | TGTGCCAGCAACGAGGGTTACGAGCAGTACTTC